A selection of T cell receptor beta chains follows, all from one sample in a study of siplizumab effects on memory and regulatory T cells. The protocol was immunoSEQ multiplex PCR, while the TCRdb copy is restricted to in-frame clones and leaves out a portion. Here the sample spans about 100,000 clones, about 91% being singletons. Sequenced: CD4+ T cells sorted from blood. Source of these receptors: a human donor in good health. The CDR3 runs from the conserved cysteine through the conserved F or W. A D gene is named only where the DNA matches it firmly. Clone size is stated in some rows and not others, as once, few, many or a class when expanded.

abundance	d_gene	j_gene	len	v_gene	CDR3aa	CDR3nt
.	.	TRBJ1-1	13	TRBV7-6	CASSLDYISEAFF	TGTGCCAGCAGCTTAGACTACATCTCTGAAGCTTTCTTT
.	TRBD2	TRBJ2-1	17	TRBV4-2	CASSQAASGGAHNEQFF	TGTGCCAGCAGCCAAGCGGCTAGCGGGGGGGCTCACAATGAGCAGTTCTTC
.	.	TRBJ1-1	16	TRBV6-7	CASSTGTERMNTEAFF	TGTGCCAGCAGTACAGGGACGGAGAGAATGAACACTGAAGCTTTCTTT
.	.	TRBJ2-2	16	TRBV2	CASSEQAATNTGELFF	TGTGCCAGCAGTGAGCAGGCCGCCACGAACACCGGGGAGCTGTTTTTT
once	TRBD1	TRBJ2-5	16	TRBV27	CASSLRGDRRRETQYF	TGTGCCAGCAGTTTAAGGGGGGACAGGCGCAGGGAGACCCAGTACTTC
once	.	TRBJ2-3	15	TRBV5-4	CASSWRATSTDTQYF	TGTGCCAGCAGCTGGAGGGCGACTAGCACAGATACGCAGTATTTT
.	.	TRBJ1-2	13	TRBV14	CASSSGPRGGYTF	TGTGCCAGCAGCTCAGGTCCGAGAGGTGGCTACACCTTC
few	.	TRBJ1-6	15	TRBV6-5	CASSPPGRTNSPLHF	TGTGCCAGCAGCCCACCGGGACGAACTAATTCACCCCTCCACTTT
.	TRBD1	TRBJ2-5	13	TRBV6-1	CASSGGTEGTQYF	TGTGCCAGCAGTGGGGGGACAGAAGGGACCCAGTACTTC
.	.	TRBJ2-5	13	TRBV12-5	CASRFKVQETQYF	TGTGCTAGTCGGTTTAAGGTACAAGAGACCCAGTACTTC
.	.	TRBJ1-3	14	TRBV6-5	CASRDTDSGNTIYF	TGTGCCAGCAGGGACACAGACTCTGGAAACACCATATATTTT
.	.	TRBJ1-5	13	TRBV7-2	CASSSSPNQPQHF	TGTGCCAGCAGCTCCTCTCCCAATCAGCCCCAGCATTTT
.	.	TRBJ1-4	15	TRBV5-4	CASSLVGATNEKLFF	TGTGCCAGCAGCTTGGTGGGGGCAACTAATGAAAAACTGTTTTTT
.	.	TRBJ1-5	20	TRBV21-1	CASSPLLPSRGVFRYQPQHF	TGTGCCAGCAGCCCACTTCTCCCCTCCAGGGGAGTGTTTAGGTATCAGCCCCAGCATTTT
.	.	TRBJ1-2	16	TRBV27	CASSLSRQRSNYGYTF	TGTGCCAGCAGCCTCTCTCGACAGAGATCCAACTATGGCTACACCTTC
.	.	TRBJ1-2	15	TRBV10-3	CAISESDSLMGGYTF	TGTGCCATCAGTGAGTCGGACAGCCTTATGGGGGGCTACACCTTC
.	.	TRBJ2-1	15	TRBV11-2	CASSLLQGSYNEQFF	TGTGCCAGCAGCTTATTGCAGGGGTCCTACAATGAGCAGTTCTTC
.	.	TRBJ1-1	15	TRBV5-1	CASSLAAGMNTEAFF	TGCGCCAGCAGCTTGGCGGCAGGGATGAACACTGAAGCTTTCTTT
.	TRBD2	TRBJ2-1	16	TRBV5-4	CASSLAAGGAYNEQFF	TGTGCCAGCAGCTTGGCCGCCGGGGGGGCCTACAATGAGCAGTTCTTC
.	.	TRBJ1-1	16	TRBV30	CAWRGGGRSMNTEAFF	TGTGCCTGGCGTGGGGGGGGGCGAAGCATGAACACTGAAGCTTTCTTT
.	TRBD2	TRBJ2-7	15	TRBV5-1	CASSLIAGGPGEQYF	TGCGCCAGCAGCTTAATAGCGGGGGGGCCCGGCGAGCAGTACTTC
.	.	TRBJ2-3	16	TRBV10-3	CAIRGAEGVDTPTQYF	TGTGCCATCAGGGGGGCAGAGGGGGTGGACACCCCTACGCAGTATTTT
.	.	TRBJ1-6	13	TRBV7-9	CASEEVGNSPLHF	TGTGCCAGCGAAGAAGTGGGAAATTCACCCCTCCACTTT
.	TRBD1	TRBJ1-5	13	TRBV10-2	CASRGQVGQPQHF	TGCGCCAGCAGGGGACAGGTAGGGCAGCCCCAGCATTTT
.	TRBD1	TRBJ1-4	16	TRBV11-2	CASSPRQGVTNEKLFF	TGTGCCAGCAGCCCTCGACAGGGAGTAACTAATGAAAAACTGTTTTTT
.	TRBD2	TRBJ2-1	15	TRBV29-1	CSVDKGLGSYNEQFF	TGCAGCGTTGATAAAGGACTAGGCTCCTACAATGAGCAGTTCTTC
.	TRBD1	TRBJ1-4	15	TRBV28	CASSAGTGWNEKLFF	TGTGCCAGCAGCGCCGGGACAGGGTGGAATGAAAAACTGTTTTTT
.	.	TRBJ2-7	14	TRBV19	CASSPTSFSYEQYF	TGTGCCAGTAGCCCGACTAGTTTTTCCTACGAGCAGTACTTC
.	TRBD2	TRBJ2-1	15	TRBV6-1	CASRNGLVIHNEQFF	TGTGCCAGCAGGAACGGACTAGTTATCCACAATGAGCAGTTCTTC
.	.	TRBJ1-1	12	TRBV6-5	CASSSGNTEAFF	TGTGCCAGCAGCTCAGGGAACACTGAAGCTTTCTTT
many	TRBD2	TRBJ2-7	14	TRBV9	CASSPGLAPYEQYF	TGTGCCAGCAGCCCGGGACTAGCACCCTACGAGCAGTACTTC
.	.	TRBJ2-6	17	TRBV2	CASSDTGAISGANVLTF	TGTGCCAGCAGTGACACCGGAGCTATCTCTGGGGCCAACGTCCTGACTTTC
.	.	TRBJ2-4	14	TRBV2	CASSEERGRGIQYF	TGTGCCAGCAGTGAAGAGAGGGGCCGGGGCATTCAGTACTTC
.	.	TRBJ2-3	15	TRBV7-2	CASSSTRLDTDTQYF	TGTGCCAGCAGCTCCACTCGACTAGACACAGATACGCAGTATTTT
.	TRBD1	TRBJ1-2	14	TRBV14	CASIVRDRPYGYTF	TGTGCCAGCATCGTCCGGGACAGGCCCTATGGCTACACCTTC